This entry concerns a single TCR beta chain. Its matching antigen is unknown. Random hexamers were used to reverse transcribe an amount of roughly 0.5 to 1 ug RNA. TCR beta CDR3 was amplified by immunoSEQ multiplex PCR. This amplification extended across 54 Vbeta and 13 Jbeta segments. TCRdb fed the immunoSEQ multiplex PCR reads into MiXCR, producing one record per CDR3 protein. The data show roughly 180,000 distinct CDR3 sequences, with 90% to 95% seen just once and more than 0.08% held by the top ten. This entry is derived from a study of CD8 T cells in Susac syndrome. Study-level results: The study's TCR sequencing and HLA analysis drew on a certain number of individuals. That number was acknowledged as relatively small.

TCR beta sequencing was performed on blood CD8+ and CD4+ T cells. TEMRA cells were FACS-enriched, with CD8+ and CD4+ T cells isolated negatively. Between the trimmed V and J ends, which lost 0 bases and 1 base, there was a span of 11 bases. The germline V gene has CDR1 SGHRS and CDR2 YFSETQ. There are 16 residues in the CDR3. The sequence came from a human donor with multiple sclerosis. The sample was CD4+ T cells from PBMCs. This chain uses TRBV5-1 with TRBJ1-3, with D uncertain. This chain's CDR3 is CASSLVGVVSGNTIYF. CDR3 DNA: TGCGCCAGCAGCTTGGTCGGGGTAGTATCTGGAAACACCATATATTTT.